Listed below are T cell receptor beta chains from one sample, sequenced in a study of T cell responses to AZD1222 COVID-19 vaccine. Sequenced by immunoSEQ multiplex PCR; TCRdb stores in-frame clones only, minus some. The sample holds around 110,000 clones, around 88% seen once. The sequenced sample was peripheral blood, obtained on day 0 of AZD1222 vaccination. The receptors were gathered from an adult in good health. Both conserved end residues are part of each CDR3. D genes are given only for firm matches. For some rows the clone size is stated as once, few or many, or as a class when expanded; others skip it.

J gene	V gene	D gene	clone size	CDR3 DNA	CDR3 protein
TRBJ1-5	TRBV7-2	NA	NA	TGTGCCAGCAGCCTGGGACGGAATAGCAATCAGCCCCAGCATTTT	CASSLGRNSNQPQHF
TRBJ2-1	TRBV7-3	TRBD2	NA	TGTGCCAGCAGCCCACGGACTAGCGGGAGGGTCAATGAGCAGTTCTTC	CASSPRTSGRVNEQFF
TRBJ1-2	TRBV29-1	NA	few	TGCAGCGTCGAAGGGACAACCCGGGGCTACACCTTC	CSVEGTTRGYTF
TRBJ2-7	TRBV27	TRBD2	NA	TGTGCCAGCAGTTTTACCCCGACTAGCGGGGGGCGGTACGAGCAGTACTTC	CASSFTPTSGGRYEQYF
TRBJ1-1	TRBV9	NA	NA	TGTGCCAGCAGCCCCTGGAACACTGAAGCTTTCTTT	CASSPWNTEAFF
TRBJ1-4	TRBV9	TRBD1	NA	TGTGCCAGCAGCGCCTCCAATACTGCAGGGGGGCGAGAAAAACTGTTTTTT	CASSASNTAGGREKLFF
TRBJ1-2	TRBV21-1	NA	NA	TGTGCCAGCAGCGCCCGGGACAGGGAGGACTATGGCTACACCTTC	CASSARDREDYGYTF
TRBJ1-1	TRBV18	NA	few	TGTGCCAGCTCACCACCCACGGAGGGGACTGAAGCTTTCTTT	CASSPPTEGTEAFF
TRBJ2-5	TRBV7-9	TRBD2	NA	TGTGCCAGCAGCTTAGTTAGCGGGGGGCCCCAAGAGACCCAGTACTTC	CASSLVSGGPQETQYF
TRBJ2-3	TRBV19	TRBD2	NA	TGTGCCAGTAGCGTACTAGCGGGAGGGCTGACAGATACGCAGTATTTT	CASSVLAGGLTDTQYF
TRBJ2-7	TRBV6-2/TRBV6-3	NA	NA	TGTGCCAGCAGTTACTCCAGGAACTACGAGCAGTACTTC	CASSYSRNYEQYF
TRBJ2-3	TRBV4-1	NA	NA	TGCGCCAGCAGCCAAGTCCGGGGAAGGGGCACAGATACGCAGTATTTT	CASSQVRGRGTDTQYF
TRBJ1-1	TRBV27	NA	NA	TGTGCCAGCAGTCTTCGGACAGCAATGAACACTGAAGCTTTCTTT	CASSLRTAMNTEAFF
TRBJ2-3	TRBV7-2	NA	once	TGTGCCAGCAGCTTAGGGTATGGTTCCGGGGATACGCAGTATTTT	CASSLGYGSGDTQYF
TRBJ2-4	TRBV19	NA	NA	TGTGCCAGTAGTTTGGACAGAGGATACATTCAGTACTTC	CASSLDRGYIQYF
TRBJ2-6	TRBV7-2	TRBD1	few	TGTGCCAGCAGCTTAGGGCAGGGGGTAGCTGGGGCCAACGTCCTGACTTTC	CASSLGQGVAGANVLTF
TRBJ1-3	TRBV6-4	NA	once	TGTGCCAGCACCCGAGACTATCCTACGCCCTTTTCGTACGGAAACACCATATATTTT	CASTRDYPTPFSYGNTIYF
TRBJ1-2	TRBV4-3	NA	NA	TGCGCCAGCAGCCGGGCGGACCCCATCCATGGCTACACCTTC	CASSRADPIHGYTF
TRBJ1-2	TRBV7-2	NA	NA	TGTGCCAGCAGCTTCCAATATGGCTACACCTTC	CASSFQYGYTF
TRBJ2-7	TRBV6-5	NA	NA	TGTGCCAGCAGAGGAACAGGGCCGCAGTACTTC	CASRGTGPQYF
TRBJ1-5	TRBV2	NA	many	TGTGCCAGCAGGATTTTCAGGGGCGGCAATCAGCCCCAGCATTTT	CASRIFRGGNQPQHF
TRBJ1-1	TRBV10-3	NA	once	TGTGCCATCAGTGACAGGACCGGTGGGAGCACTGAAGCTTTCTTT	CAISDRTGGSTEAFF
TRBJ2-7	TRBV12-3/TRBV12-4	NA	NA	TGTGCCAGCAGTTACCGCTCCTACGAGCAGTACTTC	CASSYRSYEQYF
TRBJ1-1	TRBV4-3	TRBD1	NA	TGCGCCAGCAGAGTTCAGGGGGCGCGGGTCACTGAAGCTTTCTTT	CASRVQGARVTEAFF
TRBJ1-1	TRBV18	NA	NA	TGTGCCAGCTCACCACGAAAGGGGACCACTGAAGCTTTCTTT	CASSPRKGTTEAFF
TRBJ2-5	TRBV3-1/TRBV3-2	NA	NA	TGTGCCAGCAGCCAAGATACCGGACAAGAGACCCAGTACTTC	CASSQDTGQETQYF
TRBJ2-7	TRBV2	NA	NA	TGTGCCACCCGACAGGTCCCAACGGGGGAGCAGTACTTC	CATRQVPTGEQYF
TRBJ1-5	TRBV19	TRBD1	NA	TGTGCCAGTAGTACCCCAGGGGGAAGCAATCAGCCCCAGCATTTT	CASSTPGGSNQPQHF
TRBJ2-3	TRBV5-1	NA	NA	TGCGCCAGCAGCTTGTCACCAACTTACGGCACAGATACGCAGTATTTT	CASSLSPTYGTDTQYF
TRBJ1-1	TRBV7-9	NA	once	TGTGCCAGCAGCTTACTTCAGAACACTGAAGCTTTCTTT	CASSLLQNTEAFF
TRBJ1-3	TRBV3-1/TRBV3-2	NA	NA	TGTGCCAGCAGCCAGAGGCTGGAGAGTTTCTCTGGAAACACCATATATTTT	CASSQRLESFSGNTIYF
TRBJ2-7	TRBV4-3	TRBD2	NA	TGCGCCAGCAGCCAAGATGAAAGGGAGGGGCAGTACTTC	CASSQDEREGQYF
TRBJ2-7	TRBV19	NA	once	TGTGCCAGTAGTACAGCCGGCGGGGTCGGTTACGAGCAGTACTTC	CASSTAGGVGYEQYF
TRBJ2-2	TRBV11-2	TRBD2	NA	TGTGCCAGCAGCTTAGTTCTAGCGGGAGGATACACCGGGGAGCTGTTTTTT	CASSLVLAGGYTGELFF
TRBJ2-5	TRBV7-2	NA	NA	TGTGCCAGCAGCTTAGCAGGCCGGTCGGAGACCCAGTACTTC	CASSLAGRSETQYF
TRBJ1-6	TRBV7-2	TRBD1	NA	TGTGCCAGCAGCTTACCGACCGACAGGGTATATAATTCACCCCTCCACTTT	CASSLPTDRVYNSPLHF
TRBJ1-1	TRBV7-9	NA	few	TGTGCCAGCAGCTTTGACGGGGGAAGGTACACTGAAGCTTTCTTT	CASSFDGGRYTEAFF
TRBJ2-3	TRBV5-1	NA	NA	TGCGCCAGCAGCTGGAACCCGGGGACTCGGGGCGTGGATACGCAGTATTTT	CASSWNPGTRGVDTQYF
TRBJ2-7	TRBV4-2	TRBD2	NA	TGTGCCAGCAGCCCGACCGGGAGGAGCTACGAGCAGTACTTC	CASSPTGRSYEQYF
TRBJ1-5	TRBV19	TRBD1	NA	TGTGCCAGTAGTATAGATACAGGGGCAAGTCAGCCCCAGCATTTT	CASSIDTGASQPQHF